The T cell receptor beta chain described here comes from a study of tumor-infiltrating lymphocytes in localized non-small cell lung cancer. At the level of the study: Some samples were collected after neoadjuvant chemotherapy; smokers, never-smokers and several histologies were included. Each patient gave resected tumor and non-adjacent uninvolved lung tissue. Findings of the study overall: Different pieces of the same tissue were used for each assay. Available tissue quantity limited TCR sequencing to a patient subset.

A word on this clone: No antigen is known for it.

Assay used: immunoSEQ multiplex PCR; TCRdb lists only in-frame clones, some missing. Here the sample spans 12,000 or so clones, about 70% being singletons. The CDR3 is 15 amino acids. V lost 3 bases and J lost 6, with 18 bases in between. Germline assignment: CDR1 SNHLY and CDR2 FYNNEI. The receptor's source is a human donor with non-small cell lung cancer. The specimen sequenced was uninvolved lung tissue not adjacent to the tumor. The chain uses TRBV2 and TRBJ2-7, with a possible D match to TRBD1 (5 bases). CDR3 sequence: CASSDIRQGGFEQYF. As DNA, the CDR3 is TGTGCCAGCAGTGATATTAGGCAGGGCGGCTTCGAGCAGTACTTC.